This is a list of T cell receptor beta chains from one sample in a study of OX40 agonist ivuxolimab in advanced cancers. Sequencing was performed with immunoSEQ multiplex PCR; in TCRdb, only in-frame clones are kept and a portion is missing. The sample lists under 90,000 clones; roughly 90% were seen once. Here the sequenced sample was CD4+ or CD8+ T cells sorted from blood, taken in a trial of the OX40 agonist ivuxolimab. These receptors came from an adult with an advanced solid tumor such as melanoma, head and neck, liver or kidney cancer. Both conserved end residues are part of each CDR3. D genes are given only for firm matches. Clone size is shown for a subset of rows, as once, few, many or a class of expanded clone.

j_call v_call d_call clone_size cdr3_nt cdr3_aa
TRBJ1-4 TRBV28 NA NA TGTGCCAGCAGTCCACTCGGAGAGGCAACTAATGAAAAACTGTTTTTT CASSPLGEATNEKLFF
TRBJ2-3 TRBV6-5 NA once TGTGCCAGCAGTTCACCGGGCACAGATACGCAGTATTTT CASSSPGTDTQYF
TRBJ1-1 TRBV15 NA NA TGTGCCACCAGTATAAGTACGAACACTGAAGCTTTCTTT CATSISTNTEAFF
TRBJ1-5 TRBV5-6 NA NA TGTGCCAGCAGCTTGGGGCCGGATCAGCCCCAGCATTTT CASSLGPDQPQHF
TRBJ1-5 TRBV4-2 NA NA TGTGCCAGCAGCCAAGACTTGAACGGCGGCAATCAGCCCCAGCATTTT CASSQDLNGGNQPQHF
TRBJ1-5 TRBV6-1 TRBD1 once TGTGCCAGCAGTGACCGGGACAGGGGACCGAATCAGCCCCAGCATTTT CASSDRDRGPNQPQHF
TRBJ1-2 TRBV10-3 NA NA TGTGCCATCAGTGAAAACCTGGAGGGAAATGGCTACACCTTC CAISENLEGNGYTF
TRBJ1-5 TRBV7-8 TRBD1 NA TGTGCCAGCAGCGCACAGGGGTTCAATCAGCCCCAGCATTTT CASSAQGFNQPQHF
TRBJ2-7 TRBV6-1 NA NA TGTGCCAGCAGAAAGATAGAACAGGCCTACGAGCAGTACTTC CASRKIEQAYEQYF
TRBJ2-7 TRBV11-2 TRBD2 NA TGTGCCAGCCGCCCCGGGGGGGTCCACGAGCAGTACTTC CASRPGGVHEQYF
TRBJ2-1 TRBV7-2 TRBD2 NA TGTGCCAGCAGCCAGGGCCCGGGGAGGGCCCTGTTCTTC CASSQGPGRALFF
TRBJ2-3 TRBV11-3 NA once TGTGCCAGCAGTTTCCATTCCACGGATACGCAGTATTTT CASSFHSTDTQYF
TRBJ1-3 TRBV5-3 NA NA TGTGCCAGAAGCTTGGGGGCACACACCATATATTTT CARSLGAHTIYF
TRBJ1-5 TRBV19 TRBD1 NA TGTGCCAGTAGCCGTCCCGGGACAGGGTATGTCAATCAGCCCCAGCATTTT CASSRPGTGYVNQPQHF
TRBJ1-1 TRBV7-2 TRBD1 NA TGTGCCAGCAGCGCCGACAGGGCGAGGAACACTGAAGCTTTCTTT CASSADRARNTEAFF
TRBJ2-7 TRBV14 TRBD2 once TGTGCCAGCAGCCAGTATTATTCCCGGCGGGGGAGTGGCTACGAGCAGTACTTC CASSQYYSRRGSGYEQYF
TRBJ2-7 TRBV5-4 NA once TGTGCCAGCAGCTCTCGACAGGAGGGCTCCTACGAGCAGTACTTC CASSSRQEGSYEQYF
TRBJ2-2 TRBV6-1 TRBD1 NA TGTGCCAGCAGTGCTACCGGGACAGGGAGCACCGGGGAGCTGTTTTTT CASSATGTGSTGELFF
TRBJ1-1 TRBV2 NA few TGTGCCAGCAGCAAAGGTTGGACTGAAGCTTTCTTT CASSKGWTEAFF
TRBJ1-3 TRBV9 NA few TGTGCCAGCAGCCCGAAACCTGGAAACACCATATATTTT CASSPKPGNTIYF
TRBJ1-1 TRBV6-5 NA NA TGTGCCAGCAGTTTCAACACAATGAACACTGAAGCTTTCTTT CASSFNTMNTEAFF
TRBJ2-2 TRBV5-1 TRBD2 NA TGCGCCAGCAGCAGCCAACTAGCGTCCGGGGAGCTGTTTTTT CASSSQLASGELFF
TRBJ1-6 TRBV6-6 NA NA TGTGCCAGCAGCGACGCAGGGTCGAATGCCCTCCACTTT CASSDAGSNALHF
TRBJ2-7 TRBV6-5 NA NA TGTGCCAGCAGGTACAGGGACCCCTACGAGCAGTACTTC CASRYRDPYEQYF
TRBJ1-2 TRBV28 NA NA TGTGCCAGCAGGGTTTTGGAGGACGGCTATGGCTACACCTTC CASRVLEDGYGYTF
TRBJ1-1 TRBV2 NA NA TGTGCCAGCGCAGGACAGCCGAACACTGAAGCTTTCTTT CASAGQPNTEAFF
TRBJ1-6 TRBV11-2 NA NA TGTGCCAGCCTCCCTCCGGGAACAAATTCACCCCTCCACTTT CASLPPGTNSPLHF
TRBJ2-7 TRBV30 NA NA TGTGCCTGGAGTTACGAGGTCCTCGGGGAGCAGTACTTC CAWSYEVLGEQYF
TRBJ1-4 TRBV7-9 TRBD1 NA TGTGCCAGCAGCTTTGGGACAGGGGCATCGTATATGGAAAAACTGTTTTTT CASSFGTGASYMEKLFF
TRBJ2-4 TRBV20-1 TRBD2 NA TGCAGTGCTCGGGAGGGGAACATTCAGTACTTC CSAREGNIQYF
TRBJ1-2 TRBV28 NA few TGTGGGTGCGGAGACTTTAGGTACTATGGCTACACCTTC CGCGDFRYYGYTF
TRBJ2-7 TRBV2 NA NA TGTGCCACCAGGGACCCGGCCTACGAGCAGTACTTC CATRDPAYEQYF
TRBJ2-7 TRBV29-1 TRBD1 NA TGCAGCGTACCGGGACAGGGGGCGTACGAGCAGTACTTC CSVPGQGAYEQYF
TRBJ2-2 TRBV6-4 TRBD2 NA TGTGCCAGCAAACGACTAGCGGGATTCTTGTCCGGGGAGCTGTTTTTT CASKRLAGFLSGELFF
TRBJ1-3 TRBV11-2 TRBD1 NA TGTGCCTCAGGGGGTCTTACCGGAAACACCATATATTTT CASGGLTGNTIYF
TRBJ2-1 TRBV5-6 NA NA TGTGCCAGCAGCCCCTGGGGGGGCCTCTACAATGAGCAGTTCTTC CASSPWGGLYNEQFF
TRBJ2-2 TRBV6-5 NA NA TGTGCCAGCAGTTACGAGAACACCGGGGAGCTGTTTTTT CASSYENTGELFF
TRBJ2-4 TRBV21-1 NA NA TGTGCCAGCCCTGTGAAGGGCCCGAGACGGGCCAAAAACATTCAGTACTTC CASPVKGPRRAKNIQYF
TRBJ1-1 TRBV5-1 NA few TGCGCCAGCAGCGCCCTTCTGGACACTGAAGCTTTCTTT CASSALLDTEAFF
TRBJ2-1 TRBV2 NA NA TGTGCCAGCAGTGAAGCGAACATCCTCCAGTGGCAGTTCTTC CASSEANILQWQFF
TRBJ1-1 TRBV28 NA NA TGTGCCAGCAGTTCCGGCGGGGGGTACACTGAAGCTTTCTTT CASSSGGGYTEAFF
TRBJ1-1 TRBV18 NA NA TGTGCCAGCTCAAGGGCGAGCACTGAAGCTTTCTTT CASSRASTEAFF
TRBJ2-5 TRBV5-1 NA NA TGCGCCAGCAGGGTATTGGAAGAGACCCAGTACTTC CASRVLEETQYF
TRBJ2-1 TRBV19 NA NA TGTGCCAGTAGGGCCCAGTCCTTACCTTCCAATGAGCAGTTCTTC CASRAQSLPSNEQFF
TRBJ2-3 TRBV30 TRBD1 NA TGTGCCTGGAGCGGACAGGGAGGCCGCACAGATACGCAGTATTTT CAWSGQGGRTDTQYF
TRBJ2-2 TRBV29-1 TRBD2 NA TGCAGCGTTCGTGGACTAGCGGGAGGGCCTTCCTCCGGGGAGCTGTTTTTT CSVRGLAGGPSSGELFF
TRBJ2-7 TRBV7-9 NA NA TGTGCCAGCAGCTTATTCTACGAGCAGTACTTC CASSLFYEQYF
TRBJ2-1 TRBV20-1 NA NA TGCAGTGCCAGCTACAATGAGCAGTTCTTC CSASYNEQFF
TRBJ2-3 TRBV6-1 NA NA TGTGCCAGCAGTGAAGTAAGCAGGTCGGATACGCAGTATTTT CASSEVSRSDTQYF